The 26 T cell receptor beta chains in this list originate from one sample, sequenced in a study of PD-1 blockade in mismatch repair-deficient tumors. Using immunoSEQ multiplex PCR, the repertoire was profiled, and TCRdb retains in-frame clones only, with some absent. The sample carries 120,000 or so clones, about 88% recorded once. Sequencing used peripheral blood, obtained 44 weeks after starting pembrolizumab. These TCRs come from an adult with mismatch repair-deficient cancer.

The chain combines TRBV19 with TRBJ2-7, with D perhaps matching TRBD2 (5 bases). Trimming left V 0 bases short and J 3 bases short, with 6 bases between. This CDR3 comprises 13 residues. CDR1 LNHDA and CDR2 SQIVND come from the germline V gene (reference sequence). CDR3 sequence reads: CASSIDGDYEQYF. The CDR3 DNA sequence: TGTGCCAGTAGTATAGACGGGGACTACGAGCAGTACTTC.

The CDR3 nucleotides read TGCGCCAGCAGCCAAGAGGGACTAGAGGGGCAGTACTTC. Translation gives CASSQEGLEGQYF. This sequence joins TRBV4-1 and TRBJ2-7; 8 positions match TRBD2. J gave up 9 bases and V 0 bases, and 4 bases lay outside the gene matches. CDR3 size: 13 residues. Germline V gives CDR1 MGHRA, CDR2 YSYEKL.

This clone was counted a single time. The chain has TRBV19 and TRBJ2-7; D uncertain. The length of the CDR3 is 16 residues. CDR1 and CDR2 from the germline V gene are LNHDA and SQIVND (reference sequence). The V end was cut by 2 bases, the J end by 2 bases, with 16 bases between. Here the CDR3 DNA reads TGTGCCAGTAGTATATCGGCGACACCCCGACCCTACGAGCAGTACTTC. Its translation: CASSISATPRPYEQYF.

This clone was recorded a few times. This chain uses TRBV4-2 with TRBJ2-3; D remains unclear. Trimming cost V 4 bases and J 0 bases, with 14 bases left between them. The length of the CDR3 is 16 residues. Germline lookup yields CDR1 LGHNA and CDR2 YNFKEQ. The CDR3 protein is CASSPRMGESTDTQYF. DNA for the CDR3: TGTGCCAGCAGCCCACGAATGGGCGAGAGCACAGATACGCAGTATTTT.

The rearrangement joins TRBV7-8 to TRBJ2-4, with D perhaps TRBD2 (5 bases). There are 19 residues in the CDR3. Looked up from germline, CDR1 is SGHVS and CDR2 is FQNEAQ. The V and J ends lost 5 bases and 2 bases respectively, with 25 bases between them. CDR3 protein: CASSPRGGSVLYTKNIQYF. In DNA form, the CDR3 reads TGTGCCAGCAGCCCCCGAGGCGGGTCTGTACTCTATACCAAAAACATTCAGTACTTC.

The chain has TRBV7-2 and TRBJ1-5; D unclear. V lost 3 bases and J lost 0, with 6 bases in between. In germline, CDR1 is SGHTA, CDR2 FQGNSA. This CDR3 contains 14 residues. The CDR3 sequence is CASSFGYSNQPQHF. The DNA for the CDR3 is TGTGCCAGCAGCTTTGGGTATAGCAATCAGCCCCAGCATTTT.

The CDR3: CAWSRGGTGELFF. The CDR3 DNA sequence: TGTGCCTGGAGTCGGGGCGGCACCGGGGAGCTGTTTTTT. The chain uses TRBV30 and TRBJ2-2, with D perhaps given as TRBD1 or TRBD2 (5 bases each). V was shortened by 2 bases and J by 4 bases, with 8 bases between the two germline ends. The CDR3 totals 13 residues. The V gene's germline CDR1 is GTSNPN and CDR2 SVGIG (reference sequence). Looking up the rest from reference TRBV30 and TRBJ2-2 gives the full variable domain: SQTIHQWPATLVQPVGSPLSLECTVEGTSNPNLYWYRQAAGRGLQLLFYSVGIGQISSEVPQNLSASRPQDRQFILSSKKLLLSDSGFYLCAWSRGGTGELFFGEGSRLTVL.

The V gene is TRBV5-8, the J gene TRBJ1-5, with TRBD1 as a possible D gene (6 bases). V lost 9 bases to trimming and J lost 2 bases, with 18 bases between them. CDR1 and CDR2 (germline): SGHTS, YDEGEE. The CDR3 covers 15 residues. As DNA, the CDR3 is TGTGCCAACCTGAAGGACAGATTCGGCAATCAGCCCCAGCATTTT. Translated: CANLKDRFGNQPQHF.

This chain joins TRBV7-9 and TRBJ2-2; perhaps TRBD2 as D (6 bases). The CDR3 is 15 amino acids. CDR1 is SEHNR, CDR2 FQNEAQ, per germline (reference sequence). With 5 bases removed from V and 4 bases from J, the gap between germline ends came to 14 bases. The CDR3 loop is CASSRSGRPTGELFF. CDR3 in DNA: TGTGCCAGCAGCCGTAGCGGACGACCCACCGGGGAGCTGTTTTTT.

The chain carries TRBV2 and TRBJ2-2, with 8 bases lining up with TRBD1. Unmatched junction bases numbered 3, after V lost 6 bases and J lost 3 bases. The germline CDR1 and CDR2 sequences are SNHLY and FYNNEI. The CDR3 is made up of 14 amino acids. CDR3 in amino acids: CASRGQADTGELFF. The DNA for the CDR3 is TGTGCCAGCAGGGGACAGGCGGACACCGGGGAGCTGTTTTTT.

The genes are TRBV11-3 and TRBJ2-3; 9 bases match TRBD1. Trimming removed 7 bases from V and 5 bases from J; junction bases left unmatched: 10. Per germline, CDR1 SGHNT and CDR2 YENEEA. There are 15 residues in the CDR3. The CDR3 loop reads CASKRGQGWIDTQYF. The DNA for the CDR3 is TGTGCCAGCAAGCGAGGACAGGGGTGGATAGATACGCAGTATTTT.

This rearrangement joins TRBV4-1 to TRBJ2-2; 14 bases fit TRBD2. The germline V gene has CDR1 MGHRA and CDR2 YSYEKL. After removal of 4 bases from V and 4 bases from J, the junction contained 2 bases not matched to a gene. The CDR3 loop spans 16 amino acids. The CDR3: CASSRLAGGGTGELFF. The DNA for the CDR3 is TGCGCCAGCAGCCGACTAGCGGGAGGGGGCACCGGGGAGCTGTTTTTT.

The V call is TRBV2, the J call TRBJ2-1, with D maybe TRBD2 (6 bases). Germline CDR1 is SNHLY and CDR2 is FYNNEI. V was clipped by 9 bases and J by 3 bases, with 15 bases between them. The CDR3 runs 14 residues. CDR3 loop: CARGTSLRYNEQFF. CDR3 sequence (DNA): TGTGCCAGGGGAACTAGCCTACGCTACAATGAGCAGTTCTTC.

V gene TRBV28 combines with J gene TRBJ1-2; no clear D gene. The V gene lost 6 bases and the J gene lost 8 bases, with 13 bases spanning the gap. The CDR3 loop spans 12 amino acids. Germline V lookup: CDR1 MDHEN, CDR2 SYDVKM. The CDR3 DNA follows: TGTGCCAGCAGGGGTGGGGTGAGGGGCTACACCTTC. Protein product: CASRGGVRGYTF.

This chain's CDR3 is CASSPASVNEQFF. The CDR3 DNA sequence: TGTGCCAGCTCACCCGCCTCTGTAAATGAGCAGTTCTTC. The J gene is TRBJ2-1, the V gene TRBV18, with D uncertain. Trimming cost V 3 bases and J 7 bases, with 10 bases left between them. This CDR3 contains 13 residues. CDR1 KGHSH and CDR2 LQKENI come from the germline V gene. The whole variable domain, filled in from reference TRBV18 and TRBJ2-1, reads NAGVMQNPRHLVRRRGQEARLRCSPMKGHSHVYWYRQLPEEGLKFMVYLQKENIIDESGMPKERFSAEFPKEGPSILRIQQVVRGDSAAYFCASSPASVNEQFFGPGTRLTVL.

This clone came up once. The chain couples TRBV6-5 to TRBJ2-7, with a possible D match to TRBD1 (7 bases). Looked up from germline, CDR1 is MNHEY and CDR2 is SVGAGI. V lost 7 bases and J 1 base, leaving 17 bases between the germline ends. The length of the CDR3 is 15 residues. The CDR3 loop reads CASNYQGGSSYEQYF. DNA of the CDR3: TGTGCCAGCAATTATCAGGGGGGTTCGTCCTACGAGCAGTACTTC.

The gene calls are TRBV7-9 and TRBJ2-3, with TRBD2 matching 7 bases. The CDR3 has 14 amino acids. Unmatched junction bases numbered 6, after V lost 3 bases and J lost 6 bases. Germline V lookup: CDR1 SEHNR, CDR2 FQNEAQ (reference sequence). CDR3 coding DNA: TGTGCCAGCAGCTTTCTTTCCGGGGGGGATACGCAGTATTTT. Its translation: CASSFLSGGDTQYF.

DNA of the CDR3: TGTGCCACCTCATCGGGGGGCGCGCCCAATCAGCCCCAGCATTTT. Protein product: CATSSGGAPNQPQHF. The chain joins TRBV27 to TRBJ1-5; tentatively, D is TRBD1 (6 bases). This CDR3 has 15 amino acids. Between the trimmed V and J ends, which lost 10 bases and 3 bases, there was a span of 19 bases. Germline CDR1 reads MNHEY; CDR2 reads SMNVEV (reference sequence).

CDR3 DNA sequence: TGTGCCAGCAGTCCCGGGACAGGTTATCAGCCCCAGCATTTT. Translated, it gives CASSPGTGYQPQHF. The J gene is TRBJ1-5, the V gene TRBV28, with 8 positions matching TRBD1. This CDR3 has 14 residues. J was trimmed by 5 bases and V by 5 bases; bases with no gene match: 5. Looked up from germline, CDR1 is MDHEN and CDR2 is SYDVKM. Looking up the rest from reference TRBV28 and TRBJ1-5 gives the full variable domain: DVKVTQSSRYLVKRTGEKVFLECVQDMDHENMFWYRQDPGLGLRLIYFSYDVKMKEKGDIPEGYSVSREKKERFSLILESASTNQTSMYLCASSPGTGYQPQHFGDGTRLSIL.

The CDR3 loop is CASSLAQTRGTDTQYF. The CDR3 DNA reads as TGTGCCAGCAGCTTAGCACAGACTAGGGGGACAGATACGCAGTATTTT. This chain connects TRBV7-2 to TRBJ2-3; possibly TRBD1 or TRBD2 for D (6 bases each). Trimming removed 0 bases at V and 3 bases at J, with 13 bases between. The CDR3 length is 16 residues. Germline loops: CDR1 SGHTA, CDR2 FQGNSA.

The chain couples TRBV29-1 to TRBJ2-1; 10 positions match TRBD2. Germline V gives CDR1 SQVTM, CDR2 ANQGSEA. The junction had 15 bases not matched to a gene; V was cut back by 3 bases and J by 4 bases. CDR3 length: 18 amino acids. The CDR3 DNA sequence: TGCAGCGTTGATTCCGGACTAGCGGTCGGAGGGGAGTACAATGAGCAGTTCTTC. Encoded protein: CSVDSGLAVGGEYNEQFF.

Only a few counts were recorded for this clone. This chain connects TRBV5-5 to TRBJ1-2; weak D call: TRBD1 (5 bases). V lost 1 base, J lost 4 bases, and 11 bases lay in between. The CDR3 has 14 amino acids. CDR1 and CDR2 (germline): SGHKS, YYEKEE (reference sequence). The CDR3 is CASSLWQGSYGYTF. The CDR3 nucleotides read TGTGCCAGCAGCTTGTGGCAGGGATCCTATGGCTACACCTTC.

The chain carries TRBV6-1 and TRBJ2-7; D uncertain. V was shortened by 2 bases and J by 6 bases, with 11 bases between the two germline ends. Germline V gene data show CDR1 as MNHNS and CDR2 as SASEGT. The CDR3 consists of 13 residues. This chain's CDR3 is CASSELANREQYF. The CDR3 nucleotides are TGTGCCAGCAGTGAACTCGCGAATCGCGAGCAGTACTTC.

The chain links TRBV2 to TRBJ2-3, with TRBD2 matching over 8 bases. The CDR3 length is 16 residues. Germline loops: CDR1 SNHLY, CDR2 FYNNEI. With 8 bases clipped from V and 0 bases from J, the junction kept 10 bases outside the gene matches. The DNA of the CDR3 is TGTGCCAGCGCTCGGGAGGGAAACCCTAGCACAGATACGCAGTATTTT. Residues: CASAREGNPSTDTQYF.

As concerns this clone: The germline gene is not matched at one end of the junction; a read error may be the cause. The chain joins TRBV27 to TRBJ2-1; TRBD1 matches at 10 bases. This CDR3 is 17 amino acids long. From germline, CDR1 is MNHEY and CDR2 SMNVEV (reference sequence). The CDR3 bases are TGTGCCAGCAGTTTACTTAAGACAGGGGGCTCCTACAATGGGCAGTTCTTC. Its protein is CASSLLKTGGSYNGQFF.

The V and J genes are TRBV5-1 and TRBJ2-7; D not certain. The CDR3 has 12 amino acids. The ends were cut back, 0 bases at V and 4 bases at J, with 5 bases in the middle. Germline V gene data show CDR1 as SGHRS and CDR2 as YFSETQ. In DNA form, the CDR3 reads TGCGCCAGCAGCTTGGGGCAGTACGAGCAGTACTTC. Its translation is CASSLGQYEQYF.